Shown below are 26 T cell receptor beta chains from a single sample sequenced in a study of T cells in Graves' hyperthyroidism and ophthalmopathy (dated by TCRdb to about 2019). Receptors were amplified or captured by multiplex PCR. The sequencer was an Illumina HiSeq 2000. The TCR beta CDR3 regions were amplified from the RNA transcripts. The first round of RT-PCR for the TCR CDR3 was performed with the HTBI primer set and the Qiagen OneStep RT-PCR kit. TCRdb applied fastp at Q25 and MiXCR to the public reads, then kept only in-frame beta chains. Records with the same CDR3 protein are collapsed into one entry carrying the most frequent genes and DNA. For this sample there are a few hundred thousand distinct CDR3 sequences; approximately 13% appear just once. The ten largest clones represent less than 6% of the sample. Material for sequencing was blood. The origin of the receptors is a woman in her 30s with Graves' hyperthyroidism that later progressed to Graves' ophthalmopathy.

This clonotype was counted many times. The chain employs TRBV3-1 and TRBJ2-1; D possibly corresponds to TRBD2 (5 bases). Germline CDR1 reads LGHDT; CDR2 reads YNNKEL (reference sequence). This CDR3 is 16 amino acids long. V lost 3 bases and J lost 0, with 12 bases in between. The CDR3 reads CASSHPSADSYNEQFF. The CDR3 nucleotides read TGTGCCAGCAGCCATCCGTCAGCGGACTCCTACAATGAGCAGTTCTTC.

This clonotype turned up a few times. The chain combines TRBV6-2 or TRBV6-3 with TRBJ2-1; D is possibly TRBD2 (6 bases). The V gene lost 6 bases and the J gene lost 7 bases, with 16 bases spanning the gap. Germline CDR1 reads MNHEY; CDR2 reads SVGEGT. This CDR3 spans 14 amino acids. This chain's CDR3 is CASRRDWGENEQFF. For the CDR3, the DNA is TGTGCCAGCAGGCGGGACTGGGGAGAAAATGAGCAGTTCTTC.

Note on this clonotype: A much bigger clone sits one base away, suggesting this may be a read error. The genes are TRBV18 and TRBJ1-5; 8 positions agree with TRBD1. The CDR3 contains 15 residues. CDR1 is KGHSH and CDR2 is LQKENI in the germline V gene. The CDR3 loop is CASLPGTGSNQPQHF. For the CDR3, the DNA is TGTGCCAGCTTACCAGGGACAGGCTCCAATCAGCCCCAGCATTTT.

This clonotype was recorded at least ten times. J is TRBJ2-5 and V is TRBV10-3; 11 bases agree with TRBD1. Germline CDR1 is ENHRY and CDR2 is SYGVKD. The junction had 3 bases not matched to a gene; V was cut back by 0 bases and J by 6 bases. The CDR3 has 15 amino acids. In nucleotides, the CDR3 is TGTGCCATCAGTGAGTCGGGACAGGGGGGAAAGACCCAGTACTTC. Amino acid sequence: CAISESGQGGKTQYF.

This clonotype turned up a few times. CDR3 DNA: TGTGCCAGCTCACCGATGGACCGCGCAACTAATGAAAAACTGTTTTTT. Protein product: CASSPMDRATNEKLFF. The V and J genes are TRBV18 and TRBJ1-4; D uncertain. V shed 3 bases and J shed 0 bases, with 11 bases lying between them. This CDR3 has 16 residues. Germline V gene sequence: CDR1 KGHSH, CDR2 LQKENI.

This clonotype came up many times. The chain has TRBV14 and TRBJ2-5, with D tentatively TRBD1 or TRBD2 (6 bases each). Deletions cut 0 bases from V and 5 bases from J, with 16 bases between. The CDR3 spans 16 residues. CDR1 and CDR2 from the germline V gene are SGHDN and FVKESK. The CDR3 nucleotides are TGTGCCAGCAGCCAAGATCGAGGGGGGATCGGCGAGACCCAGTACTTC. It encodes CASSQDRGGIGETQYF.

The rearrangement links TRBV20-1 to TRBJ1-6; 9 bases are shared with TRBD1. This CDR3 comprises 16 residues. Germline assignment: CDR1 DFQATT and CDR2 SNEGSKA (reference sequence). The trim removed 1 base at V and 9 bases at J, leaving 10 bases unmatched. The CDR3 sequence: CSARAIPGQGSSPLHF. The DNA of the CDR3 is TGCAGTGCTAGAGCAATACCGGGACAGGGCAGTTCACCCCTCCACTTT.

This clonotype has at least ten counts. V and J are TRBV6-1 and TRBJ1-1; D remains unclear. The germline V gene encodes CDR1 MNHNS and CDR2 SASEGT. The CDR3 runs 11 residues. Trimming removed 1 base from V and 11 bases from J, with 8 bases in between. CDR3: CASSEGLGAFF. CDR3 in DNA: TGTGCCAGCAGTGAAGGATTGGGGGCTTTCTTT.

This clonotype showed up just a few times. V gene TRBV20-1 combines with J gene TRBJ1-5; D unclear. Germline V CDR1 and CDR2: DFQATT, SNEGSKA (reference sequence). This CDR3 has 13 residues. V gave up 5 bases and J gave up 2 bases, with 10 bases separating them. The CDR3 nucleotides read TGCAGTGCTGCTGGAGAGGGCAATCAGCCCCAGCATTTT. Translation: CSAAGEGNQPQHF.

The chain couples TRBV2 to TRBJ2-5; TRBD1 matches 9 bases. This CDR3 has 17 residues. Germline V gene lookup returns CDR1 SNHLY and CDR2 FYNNEI. The V segment lost 5 bases and the J segment 3 bases; nucleotides outside the gene matches: 13. CDR3 bases: TGTGCCAGCAGTCTCATTCGGACAGGGGATAAAGAAGAGACCCAGTACTTC. Its translation: CASSLIRTGDKEETQYF.

This clonotype has more than one count but fewer than ten. The genes are TRBV4-3 and TRBJ2-3, with unresolved D. Per the germline V gene, CDR1 is LGHNA and CDR2 is YSLEER. The CDR3 is made up of 15 amino acids. V was trimmed by 0 bases and J by 0 bases, leaving 7 bases between them. CDR3 loop: CASSQDGRSTDTQYF. CDR3 nucleotide sequence: TGCGCCAGCAGCCAAGATGGTCGTAGCACAGATACGCAGTATTTT.

Points on this clonotype: An end of the junction does not agree with germline; a read error may underlie this. The rearrangement uses TRBV28 and TRBJ1-5; D gene uncertain. CDR1 and CDR2 from the germline V gene are MDHEN and SYDVKM. The CDR3 totals 15 residues. The DNA of the CDR3 is TGTGCCAGCATTCCCGCGACGGGCCTTAATCCGCCCCAGCATTTT. It yields the protein CASIPATGLNPPQHF.

There are many counts of this clonotype. The CDR3 sequence is CASSPRQGMNTEAFF. In DNA, the CDR3 is TGTGCCAGCTCACCCCGACAGGGCATGAACACTGAAGCTTTCTTT. The chain links TRBV18 to TRBJ1-1; 7 bases fit TRBD1. CDR1 KGHSH and CDR2 LQKENI come from the germline V gene. CDR3 length: 15 amino acids. V lost 3 bases to trimming and J lost 0 bases; unmatched junction nucleotides: 4.

The table lists this clonotype with many counts. The genes are TRBV2 and TRBJ2-7; TRBD2 matches 9 bases. The CDR3 totals 17 residues. Germline V gives CDR1 SNHLY, CDR2 FYNNEI. The V and J ends lost 7 bases and 0 bases, in that order; junction bases with no gene match: 13. The CDR3 is CASTDVQSGRFSYEQYF. DNA of the CDR3: TGTGCCAGCACCGATGTCCAGAGCGGGAGGTTCTCCTACGAGCAGTACTTC.

This clonotype has ten or more counts. J is TRBJ2-1 and V is TRBV6-2 or TRBV6-3; 12 bases map to TRBD2. Germline CDR1 and CDR2: MNHEY and SVGEGT. The length of the CDR3 is 15 residues. V lost 6 bases, J lost 3 bases, and 3 bases stayed unmatched. As DNA, the CDR3 is TGTGCCAGCAGACTAGCGGGGGGCGGCTACAATGAGCAGTTCTTC. It codes for CASRLAGGGYNEQFF.

V is TRBV29-1 and J is TRBJ2-7; unclear D gene. V dropped 7 bases and J dropped 3 bases, with 16 bases sitting between them. There are 13 residues in the CDR3. CDR1 is SQVTM, CDR2 ANQGSEA, per germline. In DNA, the CDR3 is TGCAGCGCCGAAACAATTAGAGACTACGAGCAGTACTTC. Translation gives CSAETIRDYEQYF.

In this sample, this clonotype turned up many times. The CDR3 spells CSGTTGTDYEQYF. The CDR3 DNA sequence: TGCAGCGGGACCACCGGGACCGATTACGAGCAGTACTTC. The chain combines TRBV20-1 with TRBJ2-7, with D possibly being TRBD1 or TRBD2 (5 bases each). There are 13 residues in the CDR3. CDR1 is DFQATT and CDR2 is SNEGSKA in the germline V gene (reference sequence).

This clonotype was seen ten or more times. The genes are TRBV9 and TRBJ1-1, with a tentative D call TRBD1 (6 bases). This CDR3 is built from 14 residues. Looked up from germline, CDR1 is SGDLS and CDR2 is YYNGEE. With 1 base removed from V and 7 bases from J, the gap between germline ends came to 14 bases. In DNA form, the CDR3 reads TGTGCCAGCAGCGTAAAGGGGGACCCGGGTGAAGCTTTCTTT. Translated, it gives CASSVKGDPGEAFF.

This clonotype was recorded at least ten times. The chain combines TRBV12-3 or TRBV12-4 with TRBJ2-1; the match to TRBD2 covers 12 bases. With 3 bases clipped from V and 2 bases from J, the junction kept 5 bases outside the gene matches. CDR3 length equals 17 residues. The CDR3 reads CASSFGLAGGPYNEQFF. The CDR3 nucleotides read TGTGCCAGCAGTTTCGGCCTAGCGGGAGGGCCCTACAATGAGCAGTTCTTC.

This clonotype was detected ten times or more. The CDR3 region has the DNA TGTGCCAGCAGCTTATCAGCGGGAGTAAACGGGGAGCTGTTTTTT. This sequence encodes CASSLSAGVNGELFF. The chain recombines TRBV11-2 with TRBJ2-2; TRBD2 aligns across 8 bases. The CDR3 has 15 amino acids. V gave up 2 bases and J gave up 7 bases; unmatched junction bases: 6. Per germline, CDR1 SGHAT and CDR2 FQNNGV.

This clonotype was seen many times. The gene calls are TRBV2 and TRBJ2-1; no clear D gene. Trimming stripped 2 bases from V and 9 bases from J, with 5 bases between. The germline gives CDR1 SNHLY, CDR2 FYNNEI. This CDR3 spans 11 amino acids. The CDR3 region has the DNA TGTGCCAGCAGTGAAAGAGGTGAGCAGTTCTTC. Its protein product is CASSERGEQFF.

The gene calls are TRBV6-6 and TRBJ2-1; D is ambiguous. The CDR3 runs to 12 residues. Trimming pared 2 bases from V and 12 bases from J, leaving 11 bases between. Germline-derived CDR1 and CDR2 are MNHNY and SVGAGI (reference sequence). CDR3 protein: CASSYTGEGQFF. For the CDR3, the DNA is TGTGCCAGCAGTTACACTGGCGAAGGGCAGTTCTTC.

The CDR3 spells CASSPFYAGGGQYF. CDR3 DNA: TGTGCCAGCAGCCCCTTCTACGCCGGGGGGGGGCAGTATTTT. This chain uses TRBV7-3 with TRBJ2-3; TRBD2 aligns across 8 bases. The CDR3 spans 14 residues. Germline CDR1 and CDR2: SGHTA and FQGTGA. Trimming cost V 5 bases and J 11 bases; bases outside gene matches: 12. Together with reference TRBV7-3 and TRBJ2-3, the CDR3 gives the full variable domain: GAGVSQTPSNKVTEKGKYVELRCDPISGHTALYWYRQSLGQGPEFLIYFQGTGAADDSGLPNDRFFAVRPEGSVSTLKIQRTERGDSAVYLCASSPFYAGGGQYFGPGTRLTVL.

The chain combines TRBV10-3 with TRBJ2-1, with TRBD2 matching 9 bases. The length of the CDR3 is 15 residues. Germline CDR1 and CDR2: ENHRY and SYGVKD. The J segment lost 4 bases and the V segment lost 8 bases, leaving 9 bases of the junction unmatched. Written as DNA, the CDR3 is TGTGCCATCGGTCGTAGGCGGGAGGGTTACAATGAGCAGTTCTTC. The encoded protein is CAIGRRREGYNEQFF.

This clonotype was detected many times. V and J are TRBV20-1 and TRBJ2-3, with TRBD2 identical over 11 bases. The CDR3 is made up of 14 amino acids. Germline values: CDR1 DFQATT, CDR2 SNEGSKA (reference sequence). V lost 6 bases, J lost 0 bases, and 2 bases stayed unmatched. CDR3 nucleotides: TGCAGTGCAATAGCGGGAGGGAGCACAGATACGCAGTATTTT. Translated: CSAIAGGSTDTQYF.

The table lists this clonotype with many counts. The chain joins TRBV7-8 to TRBJ1-3; no clear D gene. CDR1 and CDR2 from the germline V gene are SGHVS and FQNEAQ. V gave up 6 bases and J gave up 4 bases, with 19 bases separating them. The CDR3 consists of 16 residues. The CDR3 nucleotides are TGTGCCAGCAGATCCGCCGGCGGGTCAAGAGGAAACACCATATATTTT. Translating it yields CASRSAGGSRGNTIYF. Full variable domain (missing parts from reference TRBV7-8 and TRBJ1-3): GAGVSQSPRYKVAKRGQDVALRCDPISGHVSLFWYQQALGQGPEFLTYFQNEAQLDKSGLPSDRFFAERPEGSVSTLKIQRTQQEDSAVYLCASRSAGGSRGNTIYFGEGSWLTVV.